The rows below give T cell receptor beta chains drawn from one sample of a study of blood T cell repertoires in COVID-19. Profiling relied on immunoSEQ multiplex PCR, and the TCRdb table lists in-frame clones only, not all of them. Of roughly 92,000 clones listed, about 89% are singletons. The sequencing input was peripheral blood. The source of these receptors is a man aged 45 to 65 with acute or convalescent COVID-19. The CDR3 runs from the conserved cysteine through the conserved F or W. Fields, in order: J gene, D gene, clone size, V gene, CDR3 DNA, CDR3 protein. D genes are given only for firm matches. Some rows have no size entry. The others give once, few or many, or a class for an expanded clone.

TRBJ2-3	NA	NA	TRBV6-5	TGTGCCAGCAGCCACGCAGTCCTTAGCACAGATACGCAGTATTTT	CASSHAVLSTDTQYF
TRBJ1-4	NA	few	TRBV2	TGTGCCAGCAGTCAGACGGAGCTAGAAAAACTGTTTTTT	CASSQTELEKLFF
TRBJ1-2	NA	NA	TRBV5-4	TGTGCCAGCAGCTTACCTAAGGGGATGGACTATGGCTACACCTTC	CASSLPKGMDYGYTF
TRBJ2-1	TRBD2	NA	TRBV27	TGTGCCAGCAGTTTACTACTAGCGGGAGGGTACAATGAGCAGTTCTTC	CASSLLLAGGYNEQFF
TRBJ2-2	NA	NA	TRBV9	TGTGCCAGCAGCCCTCCCCTCACTGGGGAGCTGTTTTTT	CASSPPLTGELFF
TRBJ1-2	NA	NA	TRBV19	TGTGCCAGTATAGGGGCGGACACAAACTATGGCTACACCTTC	CASIGADTNYGYTF
TRBJ1-3	NA	few	TRBV7-4	TGTGCCAGCAGCCCTGGGGACCAGTGGGGGGTATCTGGAAACACCATATATTTT	CASSPGDQWGVSGNTIYF
TRBJ1-5	NA	NA	TRBV5-1	TGCGCCAGCAGCTTGGTCGGCGGGGTGGGTCAGCCCCAGCATTTT	CASSLVGGVGQPQHF
TRBJ1-1	TRBD1	NA	TRBV27	TGTGCCAGCAGTTTCCTACAGGGGTTTGACACTGAAGCTTTCTTT	CASSFLQGFDTEAFF
TRBJ2-4	NA	NA	TRBV11-2	TGTGCCAGCAGCTTAGATACCTACCTAGCCAAAAACATTCAGTACTTC	CASSLDTYLAKNIQYF
TRBJ1-1	NA	NA	TRBV6-4	TGTGCCAGCACTCTAATAGGGGGATTGAACACTGAAGCTTTCTTT	CASTLIGGLNTEAFF
TRBJ1-6	NA	NA	TRBV3-1/TRBV3-2	TGTGCCAGCAGCGTCCGGGACTCAGATAATTCACCCCTCCACTTT	CASSVRDSDNSPLHF
TRBJ2-5	NA	NA	TRBV11-2	TGTGCCAGCAGACATCGCACAACGATCCAAGAGACCCAGTACTTC	CASRHRTTIQETQYF
TRBJ1-1	TRBD1	NA	TRBV2	TGTGCCAGCAGTGAGAGGGGGTCGACAGGGGGCGAAGCTTTCTTT	CASSERGSTGGEAFF
TRBJ2-2	TRBD1	once	TRBV18	TGTGCCAGCTCTCTCAGTTCAGGGGGCGCATCCACCGGGGAGCTGTTTTTT	CASSLSSGGASTGELFF
TRBJ2-5	NA	NA	TRBV5-1	TGCGCCAGCAGCTTACGAGGTACTCAAGAGACCCAGTACTTC	CASSLRGTQETQYF
TRBJ2-2	NA	NA	TRBV7-7	TGTGCCAGCAGCCAACGGTCGACAGACACCGGGGAGCTGTTTTTT	CASSQRSTDTGELFF
TRBJ2-7	NA	once	TRBV30	TGTGCCTGGGGCGGTACGCCTTCCTACGAGCAGTACTTC	CAWGGTPSYEQYF
TRBJ1-1	NA	NA	TRBV7-9	TGTGCCAGCAGACCATCAGGGGCGCAGAACACTGAAGCTTTCTTT	CASRPSGAQNTEAFF
TRBJ1-4	NA	NA	TRBV7-9	TGTGCCAGCAGCTTAGGAGATTGGACTGACCAGAATGAAAAACTGTTTTTT	CASSLGDWTDQNEKLFF
TRBJ2-3	NA	NA	TRBV5-8	TGTGCCCTCGCGGACACCGTGGATACGCAGTATTTT	CALADTVDTQYF
TRBJ2-7	TRBD1	NA	TRBV11-2	TGTGCCAGCAGCTTGGGGACAGGGGGGATGGAGCAGTACTTC	CASSLGTGGMEQYF
TRBJ2-1	TRBD1	NA	TRBV3-1/TRBV3-2	TGTGCCACCTCGGACAGGGCGGGTAGGAATGAGCAGTTCTTC	CATSDRAGRNEQFF
TRBJ2-7	TRBD2	NA	TRBV11-2	TGTGCCAGCAGCTTAGGAGGTCTGGGACTACCCTACGAGCAGTACTTC	CASSLGGLGLPYEQYF
TRBJ2-1	TRBD2	NA	TRBV11-2	TGTGCCAGTAACCACCTAGCGGTCTTCAATGAGCAGTTCTTC	CASNHLAVFNEQFF
TRBJ2-5	NA	NA	TRBV3-1/TRBV3-2	TGTGCCAGCAGCCAAGGGGCTACCCAAGAGACCCAGTACTTC	CASSQGATQETQYF
TRBJ2-2	NA	NA	TRBV27	TGTGCCAGCAGTTTACCCTACACCGGGGAGCTGTTTTTT	CASSLPYTGELFF
TRBJ2-6	TRBD1	NA	TRBV19	TGTGCCAGTAGTAGGGGGACAGTAAGAGCGGCCAACGTCCTGACTTTC	CASSRGTVRAANVLTF
TRBJ2-5	TRBD2	NA	TRBV5-1	TGCGCCAGCAGCTTGCCTAGCGGGGAGACCCAGTACTTC	CASSLPSGETQYF
TRBJ2-1	TRBD1	few	TRBV2	TGTGCCAGTTCGGGACAGGGGGCCTCCGAGCAGTTCTTC	CASSGQGASEQFF
TRBJ2-5	NA	NA	TRBV18	TGTGCCAGCTCACCAGGCCAGCAAGAGACCCAGTACTTC	CASSPGQQETQYF
TRBJ1-5	NA	NA	TRBV6-1	TGTGCCAGCAGTGAAGATGTGTGGGGGGGATTGGGCAATCAGCCCCAGCATTTT	CASSEDVWGGLGNQPQHF
TRBJ1-2	TRBD1	NA	TRBV5-1	TGCGCCAGCAGCCCAGACAGGGTTGATGGCTACACCTTC	CASSPDRVDGYTF
TRBJ1-4	NA	medium-sized	TRBV29-1	TGCAGCGTTGTATTTGTGGGAGATCCGGTAACTAATGAAAAACTGTTTTTT	CSVVFVGDPVTNEKLFF
TRBJ2-4	NA	NA	TRBV11-2	TGTGCCAGCAGCTTAGATGGAAACAGAGTAGCCAAAAACATTCAGTACTTC	CASSLDGNRVAKNIQYF
TRBJ2-3	TRBD2	once	TRBV27	TGTGCCAGCAGCTGGGAGCGGGGAGTTCTACGAACAGATACGCAGTATTTT	CASSWERGVLRTDTQYF
TRBJ1-4	TRBD1	NA	TRBV3-1/TRBV3-2	TGTGCCAGCAGCCTATCATCTGGGACAGGGGGCGGAAAACTGTTTTTT	CASSLSSGTGGGKLFF
TRBJ1-1	NA	once	TRBV21-1	TGTGCCAGCAGATTAGGGGGGAACACTGAAGCTTTCTTT	CASRLGGNTEAFF
TRBJ2-1	TRBD2	NA	TRBV6-2/TRBV6-3	TGTGCCAGCAGTTTCCGGGTACTAGCGGGAGGGAATGAGCAGTTCTTC	CASSFRVLAGGNEQFF
TRBJ1-3	NA	NA	TRBV29-1	TGCAGCGTGCGTGCAAGCTCTGGAAACACCATATATTTT	CSVRASSGNTIYF
TRBJ2-5	TRBD1	NA	TRBV11-2	TGTGCCAGCAGCCTGGGACAGGGGGAAGAGACCCAGTACTTC	CASSLGQGEETQYF
TRBJ2-1	NA	NA	TRBV19	TGTGCCAGTAGTTCAGGGGTGGCCTACAATGAGCAGTTCTTC	CASSSGVAYNEQFF
TRBJ1-2	NA	NA	TRBV28	TGTGCCAGCAGTTCCAGCTATGGCTACACCTTC	CASSSSYGYTF
TRBJ1-2	NA	NA	TRBV18	TGTGCCAGCTCACCTGGGAGGGCCTGGGGCTACACCTTC	CASSPGRAWGYTF
TRBJ2-3	TRBD2	NA	TRBV29-1	TGCAGCGTTCATAGACTAGCGACCACAGATACGCAGTATTTT	CSVHRLATTDTQYF
TRBJ2-7	NA	once	TRBV7-3	TGTGCCAGCAGCTCCCAACAGGGCTACGAGCAGTACTTC	CASSSQQGYEQYF
TRBJ1-6	NA	NA	TRBV9	TGTGCCAGCAGCGCCCGGCAGGGTGGTAATTCACCCCTCCACTTT	CASSARQGGNSPLHF
TRBJ2-7	NA	once	TRBV11-2	TGTGCCAGCAGACGGGACTCCTACGAGCAGTACTTC	CASRRDSYEQYF
TRBJ1-4	NA	NA	TRBV14	TGTGCCAGCAGCCCGCAATCCCTTGGCGGTGAAAAACTGTTTTTT	CASSPQSLGGEKLFF
TRBJ2-7	TRBD2	NA	TRBV7-6	TGTGCCAGCAGCTTCGGACTAGCGGGCACCTACGAGCAGTACTTC	CASSFGLAGTYEQYF